The rows below give T cell receptor beta chains drawn from one sample of a study of CD8 T cells in ankylosing spondylitis. TCRdb reprocessed the 5' RACE reads with MiXCR, giving one entry per CDR3 protein. Of fewer than 550,000 distinct CDR3 sequences in the sample, approximately 5% were seen once. Sequences were obtained from blood, either unsorted or a sorted T cell fraction (not recorded which). These receptor sequences come from a male donor with ankylosing spondylitis. CDR3s include the opening cysteine and the closing phenylalanine or tryptophan. A D gene is named only where the DNA matches it firmly. Not all rows give a size; the values are once, few, many and, for expanded clones, a class.

abundance	j_gene	d_gene	v_gene	CDR3aa	CDR3nt
few	TRBJ2-3	NA	TRBV9	CASSGGAPDTQYF	TGTGCCAGCAGCGGGGGGGCCCCAGATACGCAGTATTTT
many	TRBJ1-1	TRBD1	TRBV7-2	CASSLDRDTEAFF	TGTGCCAGCAGCTTGGACAGGGACACTGAAGCTTTCTTT
many	TRBJ1-1	TRBD1	TRBV9	CASSVEGAGYTEAFF	TGTGCCAGCAGCGTAGAGGGGGCCGGCTACACTGAAGCTTTCTTT
NA	TRBJ2-2	NA	TRBV11-3	CASSSNRETGELFF	TGTGCCAGCAGCTCGAACAGGGAGACCGGGGAGCTGTTTTTT
many	TRBJ1-2	NA	TRBV20-1	CSARGGVSYGYTF	TGCAGTGCTAGAGGCGGCGTTTCCTATGGCTACACCTTC
many	TRBJ1-5	NA	TRBV20-1	CSASGTSSNQPQHF	TGCAGTGCTTCCGGGACCTCTAGCAATCAGCCCCAGCATTTT
many	TRBJ1-2	TRBD1	TRBV7-8	CASSPSQPGTGFVYTF	TGTGCCAGCAGCCCGAGCCAGCCCGGGACAGGGTTTGTTTACACCTTC
NA	TRBJ2-1	NA	TRBV28	CASSLPLTSSGGDEQFF	TGTGCCAGCAGTTTACCTCTTACTTCTTCCGGCGGAGATGAGCAGTTCTTC
few	TRBJ2-2	TRBD1	TRBV7-8	CASSPSPGQGTTGELFF	TGTGCCAGCAGCCCCTCCCCGGGACAGGGGACCACCGGGGAGCTGTTTTTT
many	TRBJ2-1	NA	TRBV7-9	CASSRALNEQFF	TGTGCCAGCAGCCGGGCCCTTAATGAGCAGTTCTTC
many	TRBJ1-2	NA	TRBV7-2	CASSSGGNSYYGYTF	TGTGCCAGCAGCTCGGGAGGGAATAGTTACTATGGCTACACCTTC
many	TRBJ2-1	NA	TRBV6-4	CASSAVGSYNEQFF	TGTGCCAGCAGTGCCGTCGGCTCCTACAATGAGCAGTTCTTC
NA	TRBJ2-5	NA	TRBV5-1	CASSRGAGEQETQYF	TGCGCCAGCAGCCGGGGTGCAGGGGAACAAGAGACCCAGTACTTC
many	TRBJ2-5	NA	TRBV12-3/TRBV12-4	CASSLDGQETQYF	TGTGCCAGCAGTTTAGATGGGCAGGAGACCCAGTACTTC
many	TRBJ2-7	NA	TRBV7-6	CASSRGTEGYEQYF	TGTGCCAGCAGCCGCGGGACAGAGGGCTACGAGCAGTACTTC
many	TRBJ1-2	NA	TRBV7-9	CASSLGRDGGYTF	TGTGCCAGCAGCTTAGGCAGGGACGGTGGCTACACCTTC
few	TRBJ2-4	TRBD2	TRBV15	CATSRGGLASKNIQYF	TGTGCCACCAGCAGAGGGGGACTAGCGAGTAAAAACATTCAGTACTTC
many	TRBJ2-7	TRBD1	TRBV24-1	CATSDPGTGTYEQYF	TGTGCCACCAGTGATCCCGGGACAGGGACCTACGAGCAGTACTTC
many	TRBJ2-1	TRBD1	TRBV28	CASSLMGQGVHEQFF	TGTGCCAGCAGTTTAATGGGGCAGGGGGTCCATGAGCAGTTCTTC
many	TRBJ2-1	TRBD2	TRBV6-1	CASSTTASGGESSYNEQFF	TGTGCCAGCAGTACGACGGCTAGCGGGGGGGAGAGCTCCTACAATGAGCAGTTCTTC
many	TRBJ2-3	TRBD2	TRBV19	CASSTAGGTDTQYF	TGTGCCAGCAGCACAGCGGGGGGCACAGATACGCAGTATTTT
few	TRBJ1-5	NA	TRBV4-1	CASSPQPGIQPQHF	TGCGCCAGCAGCCCCCAACCAGGGATACAGCCCCAGCATTTT
NA	TRBJ2-7	NA	TRBV12-3/TRBV12-4	CASSPHGGPRGEQYF	TGTGCCAGCAGTCCACACGGGGGACCGAGGGGCGAGCAGTACTTC
NA	TRBJ2-1	NA	TRBV4-2	CASSPRLDGLSSYNEQFF	TGTGCCAGCAGCCCCCGGTTAGACGGCCTGAGCTCCTACAATGAGCAGTTCTTC
many	TRBJ1-4	TRBD1	TRBV25-1	CASSDRGRREKLFF	TGTGCCAGCAGTGACAGGGGGCGAAGGGAAAAACTGTTTTTT
few	TRBJ1-4	NA	TRBV7-9	CASSLGASNPEKLFF	TGTGCCAGCAGCTTAGGCGCCAGTAACCCTGAAAAACTGTTTTTT
many	TRBJ1-2	NA	TRBV9	CASSPMATGSNYGYTF	TGTGCCAGCAGCCCCATGGCAACAGGGAGTAACTATGGCTACACCTTC
many	TRBJ2-1	TRBD1	TRBV18	CASSPGQGAYNEQFF	TGTGCCAGCTCACCCGGGCAGGGGGCCTACAATGAGCAGTTCTTC
many	TRBJ1-1	NA	TRBV12-3/TRBV12-4	CASSPGRRNTEAFF	TGTGCCAGCAGTCCAGGACGGCGGAACACTGAAGCTTTCTTT
many	TRBJ2-4	NA	TRBV29-1	CSVEDRRLAKNIQYF	TGCAGCGTTGAAGACCGGAGACTAGCCAAAAACATTCAGTACTTC
many	TRBJ2-3	NA	TRBV10-3	CAISESRTYGDTQYF	TGTGCCATCAGTGAGTCGCGGACCTACGGAGATACGCAGTATTTT
NA	TRBJ2-5	NA	TRBV10-2	CASSSAQSQETQYF	TGCGCCAGCAGCTCGGCCCAATCCCAAGAGACCCAGTACTTC
many	TRBJ1-2	NA	TRBV6-2/TRBV6-3	CASSYFRWNYGYTF	TGTGCCAGCAGTTACTTCAGGTGGAACTATGGCTACACCTTC
many	TRBJ1-3	NA	TRBV6-1	CASRDWYGGNTIYF	TGTGCCAGCAGGGACTGGTATGGGGGAAACACCATATATTTT
many	TRBJ2-1	TRBD2	TRBV5-6	CASSLGTSFNEQFF	TGTGCCAGCAGCTTGGGGACTAGCTTTAATGAGCAGTTCTTC
many	TRBJ2-7	NA	TRBV9	CASSVGALQANEQYF	TGTGCCAGCAGCGTAGGGGCCCTTCAAGCCAACGAGCAGTACTTC
NA	TRBJ2-7	TRBD1	TRBV20-1	CSAFPYPGQGAYEQYF	TGCAGTGCCTTCCCGTACCCCGGGCAGGGGGCCTACGAGCAGTACTTC
once	TRBJ2-1	TRBD2	TRBV6-2/TRBV6-3	CASRMTSSYNEQFF	TGTGCCAGCAGGATGACTAGCAGCTACAATGAGCAGTTCTTC
once	TRBJ2-7	NA	TRBV5-5	CASSPGIIYEQYF	TGTGCCAGCAGCCCTGGGATCATTTACGAGCAGTACTTC
many	TRBJ1-1	NA	TRBV7-9	CASSPQTGNTEAFF	TGTGCCAGCAGCCCCCAAACAGGGAACACTGAAGCTTTCTTT
NA	TRBJ2-7	NA	TRBV12-3/TRBV12-4	CASSHGQDYEQYF	TGTGCCAGCAGTCATGGGCAGGACTACGAGCAGTACTTC
many	TRBJ1-5	NA	TRBV7-2	CASSFRGVLNQPQHF	TGTGCCAGCAGCTTTCGGGGGGTGCTAAATCAGCCCCAGCATTTT
many	TRBJ2-4	NA	TRBV12-3/TRBV12-4	CASSLSQATIQYF	TGTGCCAGCAGTTTAAGTCAGGCGACCATTCAGTACTTC
many	TRBJ1-1	NA	TRBV5-1	CASLLEGGLNTEAFF	TGCGCCAGCCTCCTGGAAGGGGGATTGAACACTGAAGCTTTCTTT
few	TRBJ2-7	TRBD2	TRBV11-2	CASSSGLAGRFYEQYF	TGTGCCAGCAGCTCGGGACTAGCGGGAAGATTCTACGAGCAGTACTTC
many	TRBJ1-4	TRBD1	TRBV7-9	CASSLAPGGDREKLFF	TGTGCCAGCAGCTTAGCGCCTGGTGGGGACAGGGAAAAACTGTTTTTT
many	TRBJ2-2	TRBD2	TRBV5-1	CASSLASGNTGELFF	TGCGCCAGCAGCTTGGCTAGCGGGAACACCGGGGAGCTGTTTTTT
many	TRBJ1-5	NA	TRBV7-2	CASSPSPNQPQHF	TGTGCCAGCAGCCCCAGCCCTAATCAGCCCCAGCATTTT
NA	TRBJ2-2	TRBD2	TRBV20-1	CSARDQRTSGNTGELFF	TGCAGTGCTAGAGACCAAAGGACTAGCGGGAACACCGGGGAGCTGTTTTTT
many	TRBJ2-7	TRBD2	TRBV7-2	CASSLGPGGSSYEQYF	TGTGCCAGCAGCTTAGGGCCGGGGGGGAGCTCCTACGAGCAGTACTTC
many	TRBJ2-1	TRBD2	TRBV20-1	CSARVLAGRGDEQFF	TGCAGTGCTAGAGTTCTAGCGGGAAGAGGTGATGAGCAGTTCTTC
many	TRBJ2-3	NA	TRBV7-2	CASSLADLTDTQYF	TGTGCCAGCAGCTTAGCGGACCTCACAGATACGCAGTATTTT
NA	TRBJ2-7	NA	TRBV27	CASSMGLDYEQYF	TGTGCCAGCAGTATGGGACTTGACTACGAGCAGTACTTC
many	TRBJ1-2	TRBD1	TRBV7-2	CASSFTAGGGYTF	TGTGCCAGCAGCTTCACGGCAGGGGGCGGCTACACCTTC
many	TRBJ2-1	NA	TRBV20-1	CSAFSGGSAEQFF	TGCAGTGCTTTCTCCGGGGGCTCAGCTGAGCAGTTCTTC
NA	TRBJ2-1	NA	TRBV2	CASTRSGGSYNEQFF	TGTGCCAGCACAAGGTCCGGGGGATCCTACAATGAGCAGTTCTTC
NA	TRBJ2-4	NA	TRBV28	CASSTGTPAENIQYF	TGTGCCAGCAGTACCGGGACCCCGGCGGAAAACATTCAGTACTTC
many	TRBJ2-3	NA	TRBV20-1	CSAGRGATTDTQYF	TGCAGTGCCGGCCGGGGGGCCACCACAGATACGCAGTATTTT
few	TRBJ2-3	NA	TRBV6-2/TRBV6-3	CASSYSPNTQYF	TGTGCCAGCAGTTACTCCCCAAATACGCAGTATTTT